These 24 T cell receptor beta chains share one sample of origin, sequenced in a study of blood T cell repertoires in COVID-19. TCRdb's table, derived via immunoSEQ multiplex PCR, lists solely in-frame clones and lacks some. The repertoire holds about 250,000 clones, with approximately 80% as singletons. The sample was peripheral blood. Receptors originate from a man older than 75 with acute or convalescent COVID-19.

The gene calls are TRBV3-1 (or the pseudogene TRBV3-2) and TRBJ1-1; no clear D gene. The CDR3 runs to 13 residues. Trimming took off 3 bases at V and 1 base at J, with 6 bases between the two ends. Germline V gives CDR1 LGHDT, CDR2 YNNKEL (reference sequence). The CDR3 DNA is TGTGCCAGCAGCCAGAACAGGAACACTGAAGCTTTCTTT. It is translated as CASSQNRNTEAFF.

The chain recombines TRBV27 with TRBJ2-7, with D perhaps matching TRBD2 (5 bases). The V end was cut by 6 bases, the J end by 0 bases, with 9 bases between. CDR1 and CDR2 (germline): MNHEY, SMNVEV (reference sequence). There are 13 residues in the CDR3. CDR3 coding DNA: TGTGCCAGCAGCACCGGAGGCTCCTACGAGCAGTACTTC. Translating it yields CASSTGGSYEQYF.

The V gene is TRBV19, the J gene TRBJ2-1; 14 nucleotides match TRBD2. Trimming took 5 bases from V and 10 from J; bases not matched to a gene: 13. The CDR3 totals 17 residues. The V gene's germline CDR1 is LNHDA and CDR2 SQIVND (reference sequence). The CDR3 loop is CASSSSPGTSGRNEQFF. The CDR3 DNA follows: TGTGCCAGTAGTTCCTCCCCCGGGACTAGCGGGAGAAACGAGCAGTTCTTC.

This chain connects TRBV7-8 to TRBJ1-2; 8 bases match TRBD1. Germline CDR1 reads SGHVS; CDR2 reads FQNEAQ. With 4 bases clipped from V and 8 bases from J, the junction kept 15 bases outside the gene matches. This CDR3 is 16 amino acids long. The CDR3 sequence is CASSSITDRGSSGYTF. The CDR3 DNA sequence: TGTGCCAGCAGCTCCATAACCGACAGGGGCTCATCGGGCTACACCTTC.

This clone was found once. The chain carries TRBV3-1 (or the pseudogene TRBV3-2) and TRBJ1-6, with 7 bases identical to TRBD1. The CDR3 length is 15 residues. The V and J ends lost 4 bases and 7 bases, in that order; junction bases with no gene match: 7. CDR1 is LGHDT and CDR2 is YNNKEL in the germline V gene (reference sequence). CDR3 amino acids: CASSPQTGYNSPLHF. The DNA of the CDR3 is TGTGCCAGCAGCCCCCAGACAGGGTACAATTCACCCCTCCACTTT.

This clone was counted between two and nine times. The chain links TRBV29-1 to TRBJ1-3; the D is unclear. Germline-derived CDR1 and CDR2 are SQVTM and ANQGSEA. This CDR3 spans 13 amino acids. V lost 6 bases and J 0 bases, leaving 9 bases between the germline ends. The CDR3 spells CSVSGPSGNTIYF. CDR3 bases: TGCAGCGTGTCGGGTCCCTCTGGAAACACCATATATTTT. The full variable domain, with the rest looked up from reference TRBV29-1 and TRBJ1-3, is SAVISQKPSRDICQRGTSLTIQCQVDSQVTMMFWYRQQPGQSLTLIATANQGSEATYESGFVIDKFPISRPNLTFSTLTVSNMSPEDSSIYLCSVSGPSGNTIYFGEGSWLTVV.

The chain's CDR3 is CASSSGHNSNQPQHF. The CDR3 coding sequence is TGTGCCAGCAGCTCCGGACACAATAGCAATCAGCCCCAGCATTTT. The chain carries TRBV11-3 and TRBJ1-5, with a tentative D call TRBD1 (5 bases). The CDR3 totals 15 residues. Trimming stripped 4 bases from V and 0 bases from J, with 10 bases between. Germline V gene data show CDR1 as SGHNT and CDR2 as YENEEA. Full variable domain (remainder filled in from reference TRBV11-3 and TRBJ1-5): EAGVVQSPRYKIIEKKQPVAFWCNPISGHNTLYWYLQNLGQGPELLIRYENEEAVDDSQLPKDRFSAERLKGVDSTLKIQPAELGDSAVYLCASSSGHNSNQPQHFGDGTRLSIL.

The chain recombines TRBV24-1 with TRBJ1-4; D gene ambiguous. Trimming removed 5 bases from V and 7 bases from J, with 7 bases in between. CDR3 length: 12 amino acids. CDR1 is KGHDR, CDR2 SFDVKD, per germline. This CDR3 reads CATSAGAEKLFF. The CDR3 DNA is TGTGCCACCAGTGCCGGAGCTGAAAAACTGTTTTTT.

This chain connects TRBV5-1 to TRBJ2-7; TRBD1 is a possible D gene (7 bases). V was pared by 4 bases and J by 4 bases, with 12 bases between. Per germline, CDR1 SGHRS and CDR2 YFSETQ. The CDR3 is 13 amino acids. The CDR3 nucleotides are TGCGCCAGCAGCGGGGCGGGACAGTACGAGCAGTACTTC. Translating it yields CASSGAGQYEQYF.

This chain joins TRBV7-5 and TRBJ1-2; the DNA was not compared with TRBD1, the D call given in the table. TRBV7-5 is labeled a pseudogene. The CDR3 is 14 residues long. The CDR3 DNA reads TGTGCCAGAAGCGACAGGGGCCGGAGATATGGCTACACCTTC. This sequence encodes CARSDRGRRYGYTF.

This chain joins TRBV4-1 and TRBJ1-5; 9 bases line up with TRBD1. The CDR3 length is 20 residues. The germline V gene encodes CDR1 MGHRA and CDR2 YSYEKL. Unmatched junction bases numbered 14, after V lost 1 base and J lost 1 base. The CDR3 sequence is CASSQGPLGTGTRSNQPQHF. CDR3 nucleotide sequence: TGCGCCAGCAGCCAAGGCCCCCTCGGGACAGGGACTAGGAGCAATCAGCCCCAGCATTTT.

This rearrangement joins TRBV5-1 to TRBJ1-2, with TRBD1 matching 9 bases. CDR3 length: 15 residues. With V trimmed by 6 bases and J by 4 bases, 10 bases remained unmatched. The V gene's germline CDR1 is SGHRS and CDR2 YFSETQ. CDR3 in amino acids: CASIERPGQGYGYTF. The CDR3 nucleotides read TGCGCCAGCATCGAGCGGCCGGGACAGGGCTATGGCTACACCTTC.

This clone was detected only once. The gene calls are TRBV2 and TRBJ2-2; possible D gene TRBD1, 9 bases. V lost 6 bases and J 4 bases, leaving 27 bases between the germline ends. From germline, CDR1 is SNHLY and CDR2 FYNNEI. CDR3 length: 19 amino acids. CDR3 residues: CASRAREGDRGFGTGELFF. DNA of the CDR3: TGTGCCAGCAGGGCCCGGGAGGGAGACAGGGGGTTCGGCACCGGGGAGCTGTTTTTT.

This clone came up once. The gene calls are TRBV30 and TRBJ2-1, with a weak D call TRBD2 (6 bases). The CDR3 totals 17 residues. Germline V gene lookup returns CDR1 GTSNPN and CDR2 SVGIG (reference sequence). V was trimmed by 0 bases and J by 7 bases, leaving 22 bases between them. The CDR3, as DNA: TGTGCCTGGAGTGTTCCCCTGGCCGGGGGTGGTCGGAATGAGCAGTTCTTC. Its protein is CAWSVPLAGGGRNEQFF.

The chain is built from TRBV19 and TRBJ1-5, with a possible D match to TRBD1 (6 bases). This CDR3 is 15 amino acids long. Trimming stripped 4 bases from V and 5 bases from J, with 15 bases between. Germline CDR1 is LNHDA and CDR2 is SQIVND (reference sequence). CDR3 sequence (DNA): TGTGCCAGTAGTAGGGCGGGGGGCGTTGATCAGCCCCAGCATTTT. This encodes CASSRAGGVDQPQHF.

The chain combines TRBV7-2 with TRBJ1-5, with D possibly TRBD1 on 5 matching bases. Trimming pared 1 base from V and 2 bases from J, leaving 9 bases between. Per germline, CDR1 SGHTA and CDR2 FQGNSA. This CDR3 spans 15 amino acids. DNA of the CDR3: TGTGCCAGCAGCTTAGGGGGAGGGGGCAATCAGCCCCAGCATTTT. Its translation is CASSLGGGGNQPQHF.

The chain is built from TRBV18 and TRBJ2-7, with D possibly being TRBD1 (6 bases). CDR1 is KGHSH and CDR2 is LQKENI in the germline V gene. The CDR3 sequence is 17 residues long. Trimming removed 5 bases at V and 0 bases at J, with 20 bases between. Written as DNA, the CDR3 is TGTGCCAGCTCAAGGACAGTCCTAAGACCGAGCTCCTACGAGCAGTACTTC. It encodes CASSRTVLRPSSYEQYF. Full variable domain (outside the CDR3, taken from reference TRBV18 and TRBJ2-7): NAGVMQNPRHLVRRRGQEARLRCSPMKGHSHVYWYRQLPEEGLKFMVYLQKENIIDESGMPKERFSAEFPKEGPSILRIQQVVRGDSAAYFCASSRTVLRPSSYEQYFGPGTRLTVT.

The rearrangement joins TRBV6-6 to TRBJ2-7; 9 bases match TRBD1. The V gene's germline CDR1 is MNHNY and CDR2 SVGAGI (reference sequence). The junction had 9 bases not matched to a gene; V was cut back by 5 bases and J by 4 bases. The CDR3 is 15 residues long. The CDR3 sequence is CASSKAGTGSYEQYF. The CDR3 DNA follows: TGTGCCAGCAGTAAGGCCGGGACAGGGTCGTACGAGCAGTACTTC.

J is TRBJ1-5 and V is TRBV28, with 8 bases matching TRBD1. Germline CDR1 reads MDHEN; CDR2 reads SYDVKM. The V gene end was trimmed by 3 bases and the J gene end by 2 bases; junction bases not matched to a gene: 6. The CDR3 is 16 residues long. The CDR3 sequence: CASSLPSGQGNQPQHF. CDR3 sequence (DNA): TGTGCCAGCAGTTTGCCCTCGGGACAGGGCAATCAGCCCCAGCATTTT.

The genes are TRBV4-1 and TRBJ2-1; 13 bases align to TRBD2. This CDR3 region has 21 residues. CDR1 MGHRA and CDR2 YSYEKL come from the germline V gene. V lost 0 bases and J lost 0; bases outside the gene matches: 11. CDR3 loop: CASSQDMGGTSGAASYNEQFF. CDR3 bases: TGCGCCAGCAGCCAAGATATGGGCGGGACTAGCGGGGCCGCCTCCTACAATGAGCAGTTCTTC.

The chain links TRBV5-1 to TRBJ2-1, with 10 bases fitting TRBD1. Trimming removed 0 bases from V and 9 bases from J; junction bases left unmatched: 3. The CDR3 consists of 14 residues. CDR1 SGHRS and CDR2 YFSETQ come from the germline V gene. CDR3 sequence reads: CASSLGQGAGEQFF. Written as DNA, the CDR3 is TGCGCCAGCAGCTTGGGACAGGGGGCGGGTGAGCAGTTCTTC.

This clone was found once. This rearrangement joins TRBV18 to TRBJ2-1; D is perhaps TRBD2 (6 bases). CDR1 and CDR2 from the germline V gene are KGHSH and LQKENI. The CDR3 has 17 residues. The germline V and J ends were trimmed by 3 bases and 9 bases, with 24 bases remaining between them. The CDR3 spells CASSPLKTGVGKGEQFF. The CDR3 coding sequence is TGTGCCAGCTCACCCCTAAAGACGGGAGTGGGTAAGGGTGAGCAGTTCTTC.

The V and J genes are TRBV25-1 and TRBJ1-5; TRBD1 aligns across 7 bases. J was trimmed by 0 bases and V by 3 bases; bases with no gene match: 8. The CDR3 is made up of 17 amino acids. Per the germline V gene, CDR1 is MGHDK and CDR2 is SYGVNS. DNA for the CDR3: TGTGCCAGCAGTGATAGTGGCAGGGGGAATAGCAATCAGCCCCAGCATTTT. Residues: CASSDSGRGNSNQPQHF. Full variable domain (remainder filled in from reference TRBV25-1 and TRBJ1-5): EADIYQTPRYLVIGTGKKITLECSQTMGHDKMYWYQQDPGMELHLIHYSYGVNSTEKGDLSSESTVSRIRTEHFPLTLESARPSHTSQYLCASSDSGRGNSNQPQHFGDGTRLSIL.

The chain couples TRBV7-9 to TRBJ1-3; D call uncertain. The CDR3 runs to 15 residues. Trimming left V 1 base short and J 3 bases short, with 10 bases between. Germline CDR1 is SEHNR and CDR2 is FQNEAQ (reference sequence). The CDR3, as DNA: TGTGCCAGCAGCTTAGAAACGATCGGTGGAAACACCATATATTTT. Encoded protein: CASSLETIGGNTIYF.